What follows is one T cell receptor (beta chain) and its context. Its antigen is as yet unknown. The data stem from a study of cytomegalovirus exposure and HLA in healthy donors. The study, taken as a whole, reports: The study put about 180 TCR beta chains on its list as cytomegalovirus-associated.

The germline V gene encodes CDR1 LGHNA and CDR2 YNFKEQ. Trimming shortened V by 4 bases and J by 4 bases, and 17 bases separated the two germline ends. This CDR3 region has 17 residues. Primers included in the PCR were 60 Vbeta and 13 Jbeta primers. Profiling relied on immunoSEQ multiplex PCR, and the TCRdb table lists in-frame clones only, not all of them. The sample's table shows under 65,000 clones. Sequencing input: PBMCs. This rearrangement joins TRBV4-2 to TRBJ1-6; D call uncertain. This sequence originates from a woman aged 30 to 39 in good health and CMV-seropositive. The CDR3 loop is CASSPWAGAQYNSPLHF. The CDR3 nucleotides are TGTGCCAGCAGCCCTTGGGCAGGTGCCCAGTATAATTCACCCCTCCACTTT.